Each of the 32 T cell receptor beta chains below was sequenced from the same sample in a study of CD8 T cells in Susac syndrome. cDNA came from about 0.46 to 1 ug RNA primed by random hexamers. TCRdb re-called the immunoSEQ multiplex PCR reads through MiXCR, storing one row per CDR3 protein. This table has roughly 300,000 distinct CDR3 sequences, approximately 81% appearing once. Material: CD8+ T cells from PBMCs. The source of these receptors is a human donor with multiple sclerosis.

This rearrangement joins TRBV10-3 to TRBJ2-7; D is uncertain. The CDR3 totals 12 residues. The V gene lost 2 bases and the J gene lost 7 bases, with 9 bases spanning the gap. Germline lookup yields CDR1 ENHRY and CDR2 SYGVKD. The CDR3 spells CAISEGEKEQYF. The CDR3 DNA reads as TGTGCCATCAGTGAGGGAGAAAAAGAGCAGTACTTC.

The rearrangement uses TRBV5-1 and TRBJ1-1; TRBD1 agrees at 8 bases. There are 14 residues in the CDR3. CDR1 is SGHRS and CDR2 is YFSETQ in the germline V gene. V was pared by 2 bases and J by 7 bases, with 7 bases of the junction left unmatched. CDR3 region: CASSFKQGDNEAFF. As DNA, the CDR3 is TGCGCCAGCAGCTTCAAACAGGGGGATAATGAAGCTTTCTTT.

This sequence joins TRBV12-3 or TRBV12-4 and TRBJ1-6; 7 nucleotides line up with TRBD1. Trimming removed 5 bases from V and 8 bases from J; junction bases left unmatched: 6. The CDR3 sequence is 14 residues long. CDR3 loop: CASSLRQGHSPLHF. CDR3 nucleotides: TGTGCCAGCAGTCTCCGACAGGGCCATTCACCCCTCCACTTT.

The CDR3, as DNA: TGTGCCAGCAGCTGGCGAAACAATGAGCAGTTCTTC. Its protein is CASSWRNNEQFF. The chain recombines TRBV5-4 with TRBJ2-1; unclear D gene. V lost 3 bases and J 5 bases, leaving 6 bases between the germline ends. CDR3 length equals 12 residues. The V gene's germline CDR1 is SGHNT and CDR2 YYREEE (reference sequence).

With regard to this clonotype: Germline and junction disagree at one end, which may indicate a read error. The V call is TRBV28, the J call TRBJ2-1; TRBD2 agrees at 7 bases. Germline V CDR1 and CDR2: MDHEN, SYDVKM. This CDR3 spans 12 amino acids. The CDR3 region is CASSPGGGEQSF. CDR3 in DNA: TGTGCCAGCAGCCCCGGCGGGGGTGAGCAGTCCTTC.

The CDR3 sequence is CASETGNGYEQYF. CDR3 in DNA: TGTGCCAGCGAGACAGGGAATGGGTACGAGCAGTACTTC. The chain joins TRBV24-1 to TRBJ2-7; TRBD1 agrees at 7 bases. The CDR3 is made up of 13 amino acids. The germline V gene encodes CDR1 KGHDR and CDR2 SFDVKD. The V and J ends lost 11 bases and 4 bases, in that order; junction bases with no gene match: 10.

The gene calls are TRBV7-8 and TRBJ2-1; TRBD2 aligns across 11 bases. V lost 3 bases to trimming and J lost 7 bases; unmatched junction nucleotides: 8. Germline V CDR1 and CDR2: SGHVS, FQNEAQ. The CDR3 length is 16 residues. The CDR3 here is CASSFLTSGKRNEQFF. The CDR3 DNA reads TGTGCCAGCAGCTTCCTGACTAGCGGGAAGAGGAATGAGCAGTTCTTC.

The gene calls are TRBV12-3 or TRBV12-4 and TRBJ2-1; tentatively, D is TRBD2 (5 bases). V was clipped by 6 bases and J by 7 bases, with 19 bases between them. The CDR3 spans 15 residues. This CDR3 is CASSETSSSGNEQFF. The CDR3 DNA reads as TGTGCCAGCAGCGAAACTAGTTCCTCGGGAAATGAGCAGTTCTTC.

Comment on this clonotype: Germline is not matched at one junction end, which may reflect a read error. The genes are TRBV19 and TRBJ2-7; D gene uncertain. CDR1 and CDR2 from the germline V gene are LNHDA and SQIVND (reference sequence). The CDR3 is 11 residues long. CDR3 amino acids: CASSASSEQYF. The CDR3 DNA reads as TGTGCCAGTAGTGCCTCCTCCGAGCAGTACTTC. The variable domain in full, completed from reference TRBV19 and TRBJ2-7, reads DGGITQSPKYLFRKEGQNVTLSCEQNLNHDAMYWYRQDPGQGLRLIYYSQIVNDFQKGDIAEGYSVSREKKESFPLTVTSAQKNPTAFYLCASSASSEQYFGPGTRLTVT.

The V and J genes are TRBV27 and TRBJ1-2, with 7 positions matching TRBD1. Germline lookup yields CDR1 MNHEY and CDR2 SMNVEV (reference sequence). J gave up 4 bases and V 5 bases, and 10 bases lay outside the gene matches. CDR3 length: 15 residues. The CDR3 bases are TGTGCCAGCAGTACCCGGGACAGTTTTCTCTATGGCTACACCTTC. As protein: CASSTRDSFLYGYTF.

The V and J genes are TRBV6-1 and TRBJ2-2; D unclear. Germline loops: CDR1 MNHNS, CDR2 SASEGT. V lost 5 bases and J lost 7, with 5 bases in between. CDR3 length: 11 amino acids. The CDR3 sequence is CASSSYGELFF. DNA of the CDR3: TGTGCCAGCAGTTCGTACGGGGAGCTGTTTTTT.

The chain joins TRBV27 to TRBJ2-7; 7 bases line up with TRBD2. This CDR3 is built from 13 residues. The germline gives CDR1 MNHEY, CDR2 SMNVEV (reference sequence). V lost 4 bases to trimming and J lost 3 bases; unmatched junction nucleotides: 3. The CDR3 nucleotides read TGTGCCAGCAGTTCGGGGGGATACTACGAGCAGTACTTC. It is translated as CASSSGGYYEQYF.

The rearrangement uses TRBV27 and TRBJ2-2; D possibly corresponds to TRBD2 (5 bases). In germline, CDR1 is MNHEY, CDR2 SMNVEV (reference sequence). The CDR3 runs to 16 residues. The V gene lost 6 bases and the J gene lost 3 bases, with 17 bases spanning the gap. The chain's CDR3 is CASRIGRGYDTGELFF. As DNA, the CDR3 is TGTGCCAGCAGAATAGGACGAGGGTATGACACCGGGGAGCTGTTTTTT.

This sequence joins TRBV7-9 and TRBJ1-1, with TRBD1 matching 8 bases. Trimming at V came to 3 bases and at J to 4 bases, leaving 4 bases not matched to a gene. Germline V CDR1 and CDR2: SEHNR, FQNEAQ (reference sequence). This CDR3 spans 14 amino acids. The CDR3 DNA reads TGTGCCAGCAGCTTCCCAGGGGGCGGCACTGAAGCTTTCTTT. It specifies CASSFPGGGTEAFF.

The V call is TRBV30, the J call TRBJ1-1, with TRBD1 as a possible D gene (6 bases). The germline gives CDR1 GTSNPN, CDR2 SVGIG (reference sequence). This CDR3 is 10 amino acids long. The V end lost 3 bases, the J end lost 8 bases, and 7 bases lay between the germline ends. The CDR3 nucleotides are TGTGCCTGGAGAGGGACAGAAGCTTTCTTT. This sequence encodes CAWRGTEAFF. Together with reference TRBV30 and TRBJ1-1, the CDR3 gives the full variable domain: SQTIHQWPATLVQPVGSPLSLECTVEGTSNPNLYWYRQAAGRGLQLLFYSVGIGQISSEVPQNLSASRPQDRQFILSSKKLLLSDSGFYLCAWRGTEAFFGQGTRLTVV.

The chain carries TRBV6-1 and TRBJ2-1; 7 bases agree with TRBD2. The CDR3 runs 15 residues. Germline lookup yields CDR1 MNHNS and CDR2 SASEGT. The junction had 7 bases not matched to a gene; V was cut back by 8 bases and J by 0 bases. CDR3 sequence reads: CASPGEGSSYNEQFF. CDR3 DNA: TGTGCCAGCCCCGGGGAGGGGAGCTCCTACAATGAGCAGTTCTTC.

V gene TRBV4-1 combines with J gene TRBJ2-1; unclear D gene. The V end was cut by 1 base, the J end by 9 bases, with 10 bases between. CDR1 is MGHRA, CDR2 YSYEKL, per germline. This CDR3 has 13 amino acids. The chain's CDR3 is CASSQVSALEQFF. Written as DNA, the CDR3 is TGCGCCAGCAGCCAAGTATCAGCGCTTGAGCAGTTCTTC.

The gene calls are TRBV12-3 or TRBV12-4 and TRBJ1-1; D remains ambiguous. This CDR3 is 14 amino acids long. Trimming shortened V by 5 bases and J by 4 bases, and 14 bases separated the two germline ends. DNA of the CDR3: TGTGCCAGCAGTACAACCGGCTCCGGCACTGAAGCTTTCTTT. Its protein product is CASSTTGSGTEAFF.

The chain uses TRBV10-3 and TRBJ1-6, with 7 bases matching TRBD1. This CDR3 spans 14 amino acids. V lost 10 bases, J lost 7 bases, and 10 bases stayed unmatched. Germline CDR1 ENHRY, CDR2 SYGVKD. In DNA form, the CDR3 reads TGTGCCACACGGGGGGGACAGAAGAATTCACCCCTCCACTTT. It yields the protein CATRGGQKNSPLHF.

V is TRBV27 and J is TRBJ2-7, with D unclear. Per the germline V gene, CDR1 is MNHEY and CDR2 is SMNVEV (reference sequence). This CDR3 spans 13 amino acids. V was shortened by 0 bases and J by 3 bases, with 6 bases between the two germline ends. CDR3 in DNA: TGTGCCAGCAGTTTATCAGTTAGCTACGAGCAGTACTTC. Its protein is CASSLSVSYEQYF.

This clonotype has a handful of counts. The chain combines TRBV27 with TRBJ2-7, with D maybe TRBD1 (6 bases). The germline V gene encodes CDR1 MNHEY and CDR2 SMNVEV (reference sequence). This CDR3 has 16 residues. Trimming left V 5 bases short and J 4 bases short, with 21 bases between. The CDR3 DNA is TGTGCCAGCAGTCCTGACCCACCGACAGGAACTTACGAGCAGTACTTC. It codes for CASSPDPPTGTYEQYF.

The chain employs TRBV28 and TRBJ1-4, with D hard to call. The CDR3 length is 9 residues. Per the germline V gene, CDR1 is MDHEN and CDR2 is SYDVKM. The V and J ends lost 8 bases and 15 bases respectively, with 10 bases between them. The CDR3 nucleotides read TGTGCCAGCGGCCCAGTCTTGTTTTTT. It yields the protein CASGPVLFF.

The chain is built from TRBV30 and TRBJ2-6; no clear D. The germline CDR1 and CDR2 sequences are GTSNPN and SVGIG (reference sequence). V was clipped by 2 bases and J by 0 bases, with 17 bases between them. This CDR3 contains 18 residues. CDR3 region: CAWSPPRVHLSGANVLTF. DNA of the CDR3: TGTGCCTGGAGTCCCCCCCGGGTTCACCTCTCTGGGGCCAACGTCCTGACTTTC.

V is TRBV27 and J is TRBJ1-4, with 7 nucleotides matching TRBD1. The CDR3 is 17 residues long. Unmatched junction bases numbered 17, after V lost 6 bases and J lost 7 bases. Germline assignment: CDR1 MNHEY and CDR2 SMNVEV (reference sequence). For the CDR3, the DNA is TGTGCCAGCAGCTCCAGACAGGGCGGGGTATATGGTGAAAAACTGTTTTTT. This gives the protein CASSSRQGGVYGEKLFF.

The rearrangement links TRBV9 to TRBJ2-5, with D hard to call. CDR3 length: 13 amino acids. Trimming removed 2 bases at V and 3 bases at J, with 8 bases between. Germline CDR1 and CDR2: SGDLS and YYNGEE. The CDR3 sequence: CASSVGHKETQYF. The CDR3 DNA is TGTGCCAGCAGCGTGGGTCATAAAGAGACCCAGTACTTC.

In its sample, this clonotype was seen a few times. V is TRBV10-1 and J is TRBJ2-7; 8 bases map to TRBD1. This CDR3 comprises 16 residues. Germline CDR1 WNHNN, CDR2 SYGVQD (reference sequence). The V and J ends lost 5 bases and 0 bases, in that order; junction bases with no gene match: 9. The CDR3 sequence: CASSPYGTGPSYEQYF. Written as DNA, the CDR3 is TGCGCCAGCAGTCCATATGGGACAGGCCCCTCCTACGAGCAGTACTTC.

The chain carries TRBV4-1 and TRBJ2-1; D perhaps matches TRBD1 (6 bases). V was pared by 5 bases and J by 4 bases, with 15 bases between. The CDR3 is made up of 15 amino acids. From germline, CDR1 is MGHRA and CDR2 YSYEKL. CDR3 loop: CASSARRDIYNEQFF. CDR3 nucleotide sequence: TGCGCCAGCAGCGCCAGACGGGACATTTACAATGAGCAGTTCTTC.

The CDR3 DNA sequence: TGCAGCGTTGTGAGGGCCACCGGGGAGCTGTTTTTT. Amino acid sequence: CSVVRATGELFF. V gene TRBV29-1 combines with J gene TRBJ2-2, with D possibly being TRBD2 (5 bases). V was clipped by 4 bases and J by 4 bases, with 7 bases between them. The V gene's germline CDR1 is SQVTM and CDR2 ANQGSEA. This CDR3 comprises 12 residues.

The chain employs TRBV28 and TRBJ2-7; TRBD1 matches at 7 bases. This CDR3 comprises 16 residues. V gave up 5 bases and J gave up 2 bases; unmatched junction bases: 12. Germline V gene data show CDR1 as MDHEN and CDR2 as SYDVKM. The CDR3 region is CASSLAPRQGAYEQYF. The CDR3 DNA follows: TGTGCCAGCAGTCTCGCCCCCCGGCAGGGGGCCTACGAGCAGTACTTC.

J is TRBJ2-4 and V is TRBV5-1; TRBD2 matches at 9 bases. Per the germline V gene, CDR1 is SGHRS and CDR2 is YFSETQ. CDR3 length: 15 amino acids. V was pared by 1 base and J by 4 bases, with 3 bases of the junction left unmatched. DNA for the CDR3: TGCGCCAGCAGCTTGCGCCTAGCGGGGAAAAACATTCAGTACTTC. It translates to CASSLRLAGKNIQYF.

The chain recombines TRBV12-5 with TRBJ1-5, with 8 bases fitting TRBD1. The CDR3 runs to 15 residues. Germline V lookup: CDR1 LGHNT, CDR2 FRNRAP. The J segment lost 5 bases and the V segment lost 6 bases, leaving 9 bases of the junction unmatched. CDR3 DNA: TGTGCTAGTGGGCAGGGACAGGCCCTCGATCAGCCCCAGCATTTT. Amino acid sequence: CASGQGQALDQPQHF.

The CDR3 sequence: CSVEALGAGLQETQYF. The CDR3 DNA reads as TGCAGCGTTGAGGCGTTGGGAGCGGGACTCCAAGAGACCCAGTACTTC. The rearrangement links TRBV29-1 to TRBJ2-5; 7 bases align to TRBD2. From germline, CDR1 is SQVTM and CDR2 ANQGSEA. This CDR3 spans 16 amino acids. V lost 3 bases to trimming and J lost 1 base; unmatched junction nucleotides: 11.